This record looks at one T cell receptor beta chain sequence and its context. Its antigen is not identified. The CDR3 runs 15 residues. J lost 4 bases, V lost 0 bases, and 5 bases had no gene match. Per germline, CDR1 GTSNPN and CDR2 SVGIG (reference sequence). The data originate from a study of CD8 T cells in Susac syndrome. Study-level information: Patients with Susac syndrome, at blood draw, were therapy-naive, on corticosteroids, or on intravenous immunoglobulin alone. Points from the study as a whole: Across the total CD8+ repertoires, roughly 17 Susac-specific public clones were found. The CD8+ TEMRA repertoires yielded a few such clones.

An input of about 0.5 to 1 ug of RNA was subjected to reverse transcription using random hexamers. Amplification of TCR beta CDR3 across 54 Vbeta and 13 Jbeta was performed with immunoSEQ multiplex PCR. TCRdb processed the immunoSEQ multiplex PCR reads anew with MiXCR; each CDR3 protein has one entry. This sample carries 84,000 or so distinct CDR3 sequences, roughly 95% of them seen once, and the ten largest clones take around 0.43%. Patients with Susac syndrome fulfilled recently defined diagnostic criteria for definite or probable disease. This clonotype was obtained from a human donor with Susac syndrome. Sequenced input: CD8+ T cells from PBMCs. The V gene is TRBV30, the J gene TRBJ2-1; 8 bases line up with TRBD2. The CDR3 sequence: CAWSVGSGTYNEQFF. The CDR3, as DNA: TGTGCCTGGAGTGTAGGTAGCGGGACATACAATGAGCAGTTCTTC. Drawing the rest from reference TRBV30 and TRBJ2-1, the complete variable domain is SQTIHQWPATLVQPVGSPLSLECTVEGTSNPNLYWYRQAAGRGLQLLFYSVGIGQISSEVPQNLSASRPQDRQFILSSKKLLLSDSGFYLCAWSVGSGTYNEQFFGPGTRLTVL.